Listed below are T cell receptor beta chains from one sample, sequenced in a study of shared clonotypes between healthy human individuals. Produced via immunoSEQ multiplex PCR; TCRdb's table is partial and in-frame only. The repertoire holds 2,100,000 or so clones, about 94% seen once, with more than 0.1% in the top ten. The specimen was naive CD4+ T cells sorted from blood. These receptor sequences come from a man aged 18 to 35 in good health. The CDR3 runs from the conserved cysteine through the conserved F or W. The D gene is left open where the match is weak. Size is omitted from some rows. Given values are once, few, many or a class for expanded clones.

abundance: NA; v_gene: TRBV7-2; j_gene: TRBJ2-5; d_gene: NA; CDR3nt: TGTGCCAGCAGCTTAGGGTTTAGCAAGACCCAGTACTTC; CDR3aa: CASSLGFSKTQYF
abundance: once; v_gene: TRBV30; j_gene: TRBJ2-2; d_gene: NA; CDR3nt: TGTGCCTGGAGTGCCGGAAAGCACGGGGAGCTGTTTTTT; CDR3aa: CAWSAGKHGELFF
abundance: NA; v_gene: TRBV7-9; j_gene: TRBJ2-1; d_gene: TRBD2; CDR3nt: TGTGCCAGCAGCCCTACTAGCGGGAGGGCCTACAATGAGCAGTTCTTC; CDR3aa: CASSPTSGRAYNEQFF
abundance: NA; v_gene: TRBV11-2; j_gene: TRBJ2-1; d_gene: TRBD2; CDR3nt: TGTGCCAGCAGCCCCGGGACTAGCGGACACAATGAGCAGTTCTTC; CDR3aa: CASSPGTSGHNEQFF
abundance: NA; v_gene: TRBV5-6; j_gene: TRBJ2-3; d_gene: TRBD2; CDR3nt: TGTGCCAGCAGCTTCGGGGGGAGCACAGATACGCAGTATTTT; CDR3aa: CASSFGGSTDTQYF
abundance: NA; v_gene: TRBV15; j_gene: TRBJ1-2; d_gene: TRBD1; CDR3nt: TGTGCCACCAGCAGAGATCGGCTGACAGGGCAAAGCTACACCTTC; CDR3aa: CATSRDRLTGQSYTF
abundance: NA; v_gene: TRBV2; j_gene: TRBJ1-5; d_gene: NA; CDR3nt: TGTGCCAGCACTGGGGTCTACAATCAGCCCCAGCATTTT; CDR3aa: CASTGVYNQPQHF
abundance: NA; v_gene: TRBV7-9; j_gene: TRBJ1-4; d_gene: NA; CDR3nt: TGTGCCAGCAGCCCGTTTGCGGTGACTAATGAAAAACTGTTTTTT; CDR3aa: CASSPFAVTNEKLFF
abundance: NA; v_gene: TRBV6-5; j_gene: TRBJ2-5; d_gene: TRBD1; CDR3nt: TGTGCCAGCACTACAGGACAGGGTGGAGAGACCCAGTACTTC; CDR3aa: CASTTGQGGETQYF
abundance: NA; v_gene: TRBV2; j_gene: TRBJ1-4; d_gene: NA; CDR3nt: TGTGCCAGCAAGTCACAGGGAGAAACTAATGAAAAACTGTTTTTT; CDR3aa: CASKSQGETNEKLFF
abundance: NA; v_gene: TRBV7-2; j_gene: TRBJ2-7; d_gene: NA; CDR3nt: TGTGCCAGCAGCTTAGGTCCGGGTTCCTACGAGCAGTACTTC; CDR3aa: CASSLGPGSYEQYF
abundance: once; v_gene: TRBV5-6; j_gene: TRBJ2-7; d_gene: TRBD1; CDR3nt: TGTGCCAGCAGCCCCCAGACAGGGGCGTCCTACGAGCAGTACTTC; CDR3aa: CASSPQTGASYEQYF
abundance: once; v_gene: TRBV6-5; j_gene: TRBJ2-7; d_gene: TRBD1; CDR3nt: TGTGCCAGCAGTTACTCGACGACAGGGGGCGGGTCGGGGCAGTACTTC; CDR3aa: CASSYSTTGGGSGQYF
abundance: once; v_gene: TRBV5-6; j_gene: TRBJ2-2; d_gene: NA; CDR3nt: TGTGCCAGCAGCTTGGTCAGCGTGAACACCGGGGAGCTGTTTTTT; CDR3aa: CASSLVSVNTGELFF
abundance: NA; v_gene: TRBV28; j_gene: TRBJ2-7; d_gene: TRBD1; CDR3nt: TGTGCCAGCAGTCCCCGATCCGGGACAGGGAGCTACGAGCAGTACTTC; CDR3aa: CASSPRSGTGSYEQYF
abundance: NA; v_gene: TRBV7-9; j_gene: TRBJ1-4; d_gene: TRBD1; CDR3nt: TGTGCCAGCAGCATGACAGGGGGGGAGAGAAAACTGTTTTTT; CDR3aa: CASSMTGGERKLFF
abundance: NA; v_gene: TRBV5-1; j_gene: TRBJ1-6; d_gene: NA; CDR3nt: TGCGCCAGCAGCTCACTACAGGGCTATAATTCACCCCTCCACTTT; CDR3aa: CASSSLQGYNSPLHF
abundance: NA; v_gene: TRBV5-1; j_gene: TRBJ2-6; d_gene: NA; CDR3nt: TGCGCCAGCAGCTCAGGGTCCTCTGGGGCCAACGTCCTGACTTTC; CDR3aa: CASSSGSSGANVLTF
abundance: once; v_gene: TRBV4-1; j_gene: TRBJ2-2; d_gene: TRBD1; CDR3nt: TGCGCCAGCAGCCAGAAGAAGCTCGGACAGGGGAAGTCATGGAACACCGGGGAGCTGTTTTTT; CDR3aa: CASSQKKLGQGKSWNTGELFF
abundance: NA; v_gene: TRBV5-1; j_gene: TRBJ2-5; d_gene: NA; CDR3nt: TGCGCCAGCAGCGGGGGCCCAGAGGCAGGGGAGACCCAGTACTTC; CDR3aa: CASSGGPEAGETQYF
abundance: NA; v_gene: TRBV5-1; j_gene: TRBJ2-1; d_gene: TRBD2; CDR3nt: TGCGCCAGCAGCTTTACTAGCGGGGCCTCCTCCTACAATGAGCAGTTCTTC; CDR3aa: CASSFTSGASSYNEQFF
abundance: NA; v_gene: TRBV28; j_gene: TRBJ1-6; d_gene: NA; CDR3nt: TGTGCCATCGTACCGGGACCCAATTCACCCCTCCACTTT; CDR3aa: CAIVPGPNSPLHF
abundance: NA; v_gene: TRBV19; j_gene: TRBJ1-3; d_gene: TRBD1; CDR3nt: TGTGCCAGTAGTAGGGACAGGGTCCGCGGAAACACCATATATTTT; CDR3aa: CASSRDRVRGNTIYF
abundance: NA; v_gene: TRBV6-9; j_gene: TRBJ2-7; d_gene: NA; CDR3nt: TGTGCCAGCAGTTTAAACAGGGCACCCTACGAGCAGTACTTC; CDR3aa: CASSLNRAPYEQYF
abundance: NA; v_gene: TRBV4-3; j_gene: TRBJ2-1; d_gene: NA; CDR3nt: TGCGCCAGCAGCCAAGAAGGGCTAGCTGAGCAGTTCTTC; CDR3aa: CASSQEGLAEQFF
abundance: NA; v_gene: TRBV11-2; j_gene: TRBJ2-1; d_gene: TRBD2; CDR3nt: TGTGCCAGCAGCTTAGCGGGAGGGTCCAATGAGCAGTTCTTC; CDR3aa: CASSLAGGSNEQFF
abundance: once; v_gene: TRBV19; j_gene: TRBJ1-6; d_gene: NA; CDR3nt: TGTGCCAGTAGTAGCGATCCGGGAGCTCATAATTCACCCCTCCACTTT; CDR3aa: CASSSDPGAHNSPLHF
abundance: NA; v_gene: TRBV7-7; j_gene: TRBJ2-1; d_gene: NA; CDR3nt: TGTGCTAGCAGCACCGGACGGACGGCTGAGCAGTTCTTC; CDR3aa: CASSTGRTAEQFF
abundance: NA; v_gene: TRBV28; j_gene: TRBJ1-2; d_gene: TRBD1; CDR3nt: TGTGCCAGCAGCCTGAATCCCCGGGACAGGGGCGCTGCTAACTATGGCTACACCTTC; CDR3aa: CASSLNPRDRGAANYGYTF
abundance: NA; v_gene: TRBV7-9; j_gene: TRBJ1-4; d_gene: TRBD1; CDR3nt: TGTGCCAGCAGCTTAGGGGACAGGACTAATGAAAAACTGTTTTTT; CDR3aa: CASSLGDRTNEKLFF
abundance: NA; v_gene: TRBV5-1; j_gene: TRBJ2-7; d_gene: NA; CDR3nt: TGCGCCAGCAGCTTGGGGCAGGGGTACTACGAGCAGTACTTC; CDR3aa: CASSLGQGYYEQYF
abundance: NA; v_gene: TRBV5-1; j_gene: TRBJ1-1; d_gene: NA; CDR3nt: TGCGCCAGCAGCTTTAATAACCGGGAGGGTGGAGCTTTCTTT; CDR3aa: CASSFNNREGGAFF
abundance: NA; v_gene: TRBV4-1; j_gene: TRBJ1-5; d_gene: TRBD1; CDR3nt: TGCGCCAGCAGCCAAGGGCGACAGGGTGAGGTTCCCCAGCATTTT; CDR3aa: CASSQGRQGEVPQHF
abundance: NA; v_gene: TRBV5-1; j_gene: TRBJ2-5; d_gene: NA; CDR3nt: TGCGCCAGCAGCTTGTACAGGTTAGAGACCCAGTACTTC; CDR3aa: CASSLYRLETQYF
abundance: NA; v_gene: TRBV15; j_gene: TRBJ2-1; d_gene: TRBD2; CDR3nt: TGTGCCACCAGCAGATTACTAGCGGGAGTGGCGGGTGAGCAGTTCTTC; CDR3aa: CATSRLLAGVAGEQFF
abundance: NA; v_gene: TRBV15; j_gene: TRBJ2-5; d_gene: NA; CDR3nt: TGTGCCACCAGCAGATCGACTGCGGGGGAGACCCAGTACTTC; CDR3aa: CATSRSTAGETQYF
abundance: NA; v_gene: TRBV6-6; j_gene: TRBJ1-3; d_gene: NA; CDR3nt: TGTGCCAGCAGTTACTCGATGGGGGCCACTGGAAACACCATATATTTT; CDR3aa: CASSYSMGATGNTIYF
abundance: NA; v_gene: TRBV18; j_gene: TRBJ1-2; d_gene: NA; CDR3nt: TGTGCCAGCTCAGAAACAGGGAACTATGGCTACACCTTC; CDR3aa: CASSETGNYGYTF
abundance: NA; v_gene: TRBV6-6; j_gene: TRBJ1-4; d_gene: NA; CDR3nt: TGTGCCAGCAGTCCTCCGGGGACCAAGGGGGAAAAACTGTTTTTT; CDR3aa: CASSPPGTKGEKLFF
abundance: NA; v_gene: TRBV7-9; j_gene: TRBJ1-4; d_gene: NA; CDR3nt: TGTGCCAGCAGCCCCGATGGGGGGACTAATGAAAAACTGTTTTTT; CDR3aa: CASSPDGGTNEKLFF
abundance: NA; v_gene: TRBV6-5; j_gene: TRBJ1-1; d_gene: NA; CDR3nt: TGTGCCAGCAGTTACAGGGATACTGAAGCTTTCTTT; CDR3aa: CASSYRDTEAFF
abundance: NA; v_gene: TRBV7-9; j_gene: TRBJ2-5; d_gene: NA; CDR3nt: TGTGCCAGCAGCCCTTTGCCGGGACCTCAAGAGACCCAGTACTTC; CDR3aa: CASSPLPGPQETQYF
abundance: NA; v_gene: TRBV15; j_gene: TRBJ2-7; d_gene: TRBD1; CDR3nt: TGTGCCACCAGCAGAGTCCTATTCTCATCCGGGACAGTGCCCTACGAGCAGTACTTC; CDR3aa: CATSRVLFSSGTVPYEQYF
abundance: NA; v_gene: TRBV29-1; j_gene: TRBJ1-5; d_gene: NA; CDR3nt: TGCAGCGTTGGTAGTAGCAATCAGCCCCAGCATTTT; CDR3aa: CSVGSSNQPQHF
abundance: NA; v_gene: TRBV2; j_gene: TRBJ2-5; d_gene: TRBD2; CDR3nt: TGTGCCAGCAGTGAAGCGCTCGGGGGGGCGGAGACCCAGTACTTC; CDR3aa: CASSEALGGAETQYF
abundance: NA; v_gene: TRBV5-1; j_gene: TRBJ2-2; d_gene: NA; CDR3nt: TGCGCCAGCAGCTTGGAAGGACGGGATTACACCGGGGAGCTGTTTTTT; CDR3aa: CASSLEGRDYTGELFF
abundance: NA; v_gene: TRBV20-1; j_gene: TRBJ2-7; d_gene: TRBD1; CDR3nt: TGCAGTGCAAAGACAGGGCGCGAGCAGTACTTC; CDR3aa: CSAKTGREQYF
abundance: NA; v_gene: TRBV10-3; j_gene: TRBJ2-1; d_gene: NA; CDR3nt: TGTGCCATCAGTGAGTCGACGGGAACATACAATGAGCAGTTCTTC; CDR3aa: CAISESTGTYNEQFF
abundance: NA; v_gene: TRBV28; j_gene: TRBJ1-2; d_gene: NA; CDR3nt: TGTGCCAGCAGTTTAACAGGGCGGTATGGCTACACCTTC; CDR3aa: CASSLTGRYGYTF
abundance: NA; v_gene: TRBV7-8; j_gene: TRBJ2-5; d_gene: TRBD1; CDR3nt: TGTGCCAGCAGCACCGGACAGGGGAAGGGGACCCAGTACTTC; CDR3aa: CASSTGQGKGTQYF
abundance: NA; v_gene: TRBV4-3; j_gene: TRBJ2-3; d_gene: NA; CDR3nt: TGCGCCAGCAGCCACGGGCTGCTAGCGTTGACAGATACGCAGTATTTT; CDR3aa: CASSHGLLALTDTQYF
abundance: NA; v_gene: TRBV28; j_gene: TRBJ1-5; d_gene: NA; CDR3nt: TGTGCCAGCAGTTTATCCTCTGGCAATCAGCCCCAGCATTTT; CDR3aa: CASSLSSGNQPQHF
abundance: NA; v_gene: TRBV29-1; j_gene: TRBJ2-6; d_gene: TRBD1; CDR3nt: TGCAGCGTTGTGGGACAGGGGGTATCTGGGGCCAACGTCCTGACTTTC; CDR3aa: CSVVGQGVSGANVLTF
abundance: NA; v_gene: TRBV20-1; j_gene: TRBJ2-1; d_gene: NA; CDR3nt: TGCAGTGCTAGATTCAGAACGATTTTGTTCTTC; CDR3aa: CSARFRTILFF
abundance: NA; v_gene: TRBV30; j_gene: TRBJ1-5; d_gene: TRBD1; CDR3nt: TGTGCCTGGTACAGGGGGTGGCAGCCCCAGCATTTT; CDR3aa: CAWYRGWQPQHF
abundance: NA; v_gene: TRBV2; j_gene: TRBJ1-6; d_gene: TRBD1; CDR3nt: TGTGCCAGCAGTGAAGCGGGGACAGGGAATTCACCCCTCCACTTT; CDR3aa: CASSEAGTGNSPLHF
abundance: once; v_gene: TRBV2; j_gene: TRBJ1-2; d_gene: NA; CDR3nt: TGTGCCAGCAGTGATAGTCATGGAGGAAACTATGGCTACACCTTC; CDR3aa: CASSDSHGGNYGYTF
abundance: NA; v_gene: TRBV7-2; j_gene: TRBJ2-7; d_gene: TRBD2; CDR3nt: TGTGCCAGCAGCTTAGAATCGAGCGGGGGCCCTGCCAGCTCCTACGAGCAGTACTTC; CDR3aa: CASSLESSGGPASSYEQYF
abundance: NA; v_gene: TRBV7-9; j_gene: TRBJ2-7; d_gene: NA; CDR3nt: TGTGCCAGCAGCTTAGGGCAGGAGCAGTACTTC; CDR3aa: CASSLGQEQYF